This T cell receptor (beta chain) appears in the sequencing data of a study of Graves' ophthalmopathy and Graves' hyperthyroidism. TCR beta CDR3 amplification used RNA transcripts. Investigators did first-round RT-PCR with HTBI primers, then second-round multiplex PCR. TCRdb processed the multiplex PCR reads anew with MiXCR; each CDR3 protein has one entry. The data show over a million distinct CDR3 sequences, 36% seen once. Germline CDR1 SGDLS, CDR2 YYNGEE. CDR3 length: 16 residues. V lost 2 bases and J lost 3; bases outside the gene matches: 4. About this clonotype: Its specificity is not known.

Certain patients were not enrolled. These were patients with other autoimmune diseases, uncontrolled infections, pregnancy or lactation. Clinical symptoms and serum thyroxine were used for diagnosis; TRAb, thyroid ultrasound and orbital computed tomography were also relied on. Whole-study results and caveats: A model of 13 signatures distinguished ophthalmopathy from stable hyperthyroidism at around 91% sensitivity and nearly 83% specificity. Blood shared most expanded thyroid clonotypes above 0.001 frequency.

This clonotype was sampled from an adult man with Graves' hyperthyroidism. The sample comprised peripheral blood or thyroid tissue (not recorded which). The chain uses TRBV9 and TRBJ2-5; 13 nucleotides align to TRBD2. The DNA of the CDR3 is TGTGCCAGCAGCGTCCAACTAGCGGGAGGGAAAGAGACCCAGTACTTC. Residues: CASSVQLAGGKETQYF.